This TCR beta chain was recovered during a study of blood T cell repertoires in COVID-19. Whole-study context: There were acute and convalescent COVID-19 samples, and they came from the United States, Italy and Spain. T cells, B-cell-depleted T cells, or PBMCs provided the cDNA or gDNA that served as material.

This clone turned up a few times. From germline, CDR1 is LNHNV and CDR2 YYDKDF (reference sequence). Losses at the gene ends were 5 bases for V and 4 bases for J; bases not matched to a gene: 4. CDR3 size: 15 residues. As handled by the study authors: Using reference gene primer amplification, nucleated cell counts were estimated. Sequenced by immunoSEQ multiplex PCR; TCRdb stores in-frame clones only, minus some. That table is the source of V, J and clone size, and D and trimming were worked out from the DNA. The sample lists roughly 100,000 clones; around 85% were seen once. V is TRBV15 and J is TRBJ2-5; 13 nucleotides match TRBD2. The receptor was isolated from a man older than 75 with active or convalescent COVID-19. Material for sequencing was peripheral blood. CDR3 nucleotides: TGTGCCACCAGCCCGGGACTAGCGGGGTTAGAGACCCAGTACTTC. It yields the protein CATSPGLAGLETQYF.